Below, one TCR beta chain is given with its context. Its antigen is not known. The sample is drawn from a study of PD-1 blockade in mismatch repair-deficient tumors. Study-wide results and caveats: After pembrolizumab, tumor-resident clones rose rapidly, then generally contracted before radiologic responses.

Trimming cost V 3 bases and J 4 bases, with 15 bases left between them. This CDR3 region has 16 residues. CDR1 and CDR2 (germline): MNHEY, SMNVEV (reference sequence). Method: immunoSEQ multiplex PCR; TCRdb's copy keeps in-frame clones and lacks some. The sample yields about 66,000 clones, around 80% seen once. This specimen was peripheral blood, taken 2 weeks after starting pembrolizumab. The clonotype was recovered from an adult with mismatch repair-deficient cancer. This rearrangement joins TRBV27 to TRBJ2-2; weak D call: TRBD1 (6 bases). The CDR3 DNA sequence: TGTGCCAGCAGTTTCCACGACAGGCGTGGCACCGGGGAGCTGTTTTTT. Protein product: CASSFHDRRGTGELFF.